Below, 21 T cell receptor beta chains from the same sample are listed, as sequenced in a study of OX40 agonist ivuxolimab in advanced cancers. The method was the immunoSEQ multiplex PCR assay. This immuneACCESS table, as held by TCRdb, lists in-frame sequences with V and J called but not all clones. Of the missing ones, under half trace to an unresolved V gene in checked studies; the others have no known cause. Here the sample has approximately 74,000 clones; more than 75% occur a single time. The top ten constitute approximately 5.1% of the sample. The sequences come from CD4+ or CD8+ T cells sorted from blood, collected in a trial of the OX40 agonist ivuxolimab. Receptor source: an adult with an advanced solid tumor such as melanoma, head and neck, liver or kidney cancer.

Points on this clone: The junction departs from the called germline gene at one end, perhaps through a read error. The CDR3 DNA sequence: TGTGCCAGCAGCCTAGAACCATTTGGGTCCTACAATGAGCAGTTCTTC. As protein: CASSLEPFGSYNEQFF. The V gene is TRBV11-2, the J gene TRBJ2-1; no reliable D call. CDR1 is SGHAT, CDR2 FQNNGV, per germline. The CDR3 is made up of 16 amino acids.

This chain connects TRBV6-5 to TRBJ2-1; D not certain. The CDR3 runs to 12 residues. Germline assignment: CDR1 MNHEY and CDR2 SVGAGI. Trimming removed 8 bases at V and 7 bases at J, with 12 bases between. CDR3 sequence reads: CASYVGVNEQFF. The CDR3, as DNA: TGTGCCAGCTACGTCGGAGTGAATGAGCAGTTCTTC.

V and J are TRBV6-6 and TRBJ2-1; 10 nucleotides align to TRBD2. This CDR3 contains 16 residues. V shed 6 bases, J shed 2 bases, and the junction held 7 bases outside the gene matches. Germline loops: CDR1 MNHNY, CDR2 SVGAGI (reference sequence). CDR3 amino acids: CASRSERGGPYNEQFF. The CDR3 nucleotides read TGTGCCAGCAGGTCCGAGCGGGGGGGCCCCTACAATGAGCAGTTCTTC.

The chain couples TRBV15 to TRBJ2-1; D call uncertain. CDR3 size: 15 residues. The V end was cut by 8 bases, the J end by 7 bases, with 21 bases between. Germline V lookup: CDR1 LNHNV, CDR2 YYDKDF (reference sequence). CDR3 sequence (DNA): TGTGCCACCTCTCCGGCTCGTGGCGGAATAAATGAGCAGTTCTTC. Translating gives CATSPARGGINEQFF.

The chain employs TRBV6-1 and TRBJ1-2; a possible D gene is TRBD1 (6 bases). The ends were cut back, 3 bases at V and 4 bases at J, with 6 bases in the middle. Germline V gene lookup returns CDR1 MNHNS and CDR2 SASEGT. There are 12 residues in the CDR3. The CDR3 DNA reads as TGTGCCAGCAGTGAGGACAGCTATGGCTACACCTTC. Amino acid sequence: CASSEDSYGYTF.

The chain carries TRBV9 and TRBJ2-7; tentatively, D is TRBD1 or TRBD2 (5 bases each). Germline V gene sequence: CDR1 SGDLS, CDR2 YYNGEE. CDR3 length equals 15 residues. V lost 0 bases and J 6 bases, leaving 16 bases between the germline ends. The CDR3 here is CASSVGWGRSSEQYF. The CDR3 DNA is TGTGCCAGCAGCGTAGGTTGGGGGAGAAGTTCCGAGCAGTACTTC.

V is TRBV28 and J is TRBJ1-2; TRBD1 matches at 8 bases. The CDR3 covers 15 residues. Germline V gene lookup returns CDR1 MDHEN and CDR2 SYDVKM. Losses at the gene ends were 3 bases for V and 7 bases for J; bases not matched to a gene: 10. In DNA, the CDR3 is TGTGCCAGCAGTTTGGCCGGACAGGGAAACATTGGCTACACCTTC. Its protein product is CASSLAGQGNIGYTF.

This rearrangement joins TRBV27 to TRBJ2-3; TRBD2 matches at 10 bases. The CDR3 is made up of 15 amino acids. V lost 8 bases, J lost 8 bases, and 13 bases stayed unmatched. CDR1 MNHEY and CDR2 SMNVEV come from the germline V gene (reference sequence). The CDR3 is CASSRASGGTITQYF. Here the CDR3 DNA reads TGTGCCAGCTCCCGGGCTAGCGGGGGCACAATTACGCAGTATTTT.

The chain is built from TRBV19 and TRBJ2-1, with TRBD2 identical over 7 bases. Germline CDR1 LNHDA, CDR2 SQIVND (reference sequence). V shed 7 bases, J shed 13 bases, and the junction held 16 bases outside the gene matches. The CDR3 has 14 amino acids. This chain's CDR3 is CASTLGGGSWAQFF. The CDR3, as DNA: TGTGCCAGTACGTTAGGCGGGGGTTCGTGGGCCCAGTTCTTC.

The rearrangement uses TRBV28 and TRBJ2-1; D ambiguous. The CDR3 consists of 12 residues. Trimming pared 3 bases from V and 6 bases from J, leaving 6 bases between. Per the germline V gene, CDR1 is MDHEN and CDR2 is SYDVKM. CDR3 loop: CASSFGINEQFF. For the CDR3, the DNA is TGTGCCAGCAGTTTTGGCATCAATGAGCAGTTCTTC.

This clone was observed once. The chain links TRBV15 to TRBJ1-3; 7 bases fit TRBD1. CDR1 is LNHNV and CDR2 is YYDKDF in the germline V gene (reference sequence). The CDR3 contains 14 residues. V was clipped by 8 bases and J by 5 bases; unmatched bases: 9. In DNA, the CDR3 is TGTGCCACCCAGAGACAGGGAACGAGAAACACCATATATTTT. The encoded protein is CATQRQGTRNTIYF.

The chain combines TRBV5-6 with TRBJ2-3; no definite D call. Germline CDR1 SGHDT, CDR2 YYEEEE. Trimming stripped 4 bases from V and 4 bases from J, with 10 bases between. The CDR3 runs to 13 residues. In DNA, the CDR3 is TGTGCCAGCAGCCAATACCGGGCAGATACGCAGTATTTT. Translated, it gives CASSQYRADTQYF.

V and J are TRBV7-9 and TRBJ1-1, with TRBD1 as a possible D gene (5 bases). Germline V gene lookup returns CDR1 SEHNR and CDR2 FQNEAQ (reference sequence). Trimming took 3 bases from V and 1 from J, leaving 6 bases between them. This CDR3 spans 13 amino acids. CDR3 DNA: TGTGCCAGCAGCTTCCAGGGGAACACTGAAGCTTTCTTT. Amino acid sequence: CASSFQGNTEAFF.

CDR3 sequence: CATSRGTGRSYEQYF. CDR3 in DNA: TGTGCCACCAGCAGGGGGACAGGCCGCTCCTACGAGCAGTACTTC. This chain links TRBV15 with TRBJ2-7; 8 bases are a match to TRBD1. Germline-derived CDR1 and CDR2 are LNHNV and YYDKDF (reference sequence). This CDR3 comprises 15 residues. The V and J ends lost 3 bases and 0 bases, in that order; junction bases with no gene match: 4.

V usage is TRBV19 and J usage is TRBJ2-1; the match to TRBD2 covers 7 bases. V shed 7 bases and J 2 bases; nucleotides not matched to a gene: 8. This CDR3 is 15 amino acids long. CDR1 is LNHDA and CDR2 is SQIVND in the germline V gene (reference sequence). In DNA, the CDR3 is TGTGCCAGTATCATGGGAGGGAGAGCCTACAATGAGCAGTTCTTC. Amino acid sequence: CASIMGGRAYNEQFF.

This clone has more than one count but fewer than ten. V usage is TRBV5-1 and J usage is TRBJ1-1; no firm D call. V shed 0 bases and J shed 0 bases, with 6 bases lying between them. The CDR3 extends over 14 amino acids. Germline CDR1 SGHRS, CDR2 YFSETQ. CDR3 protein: CASSLDVMNTEAFF. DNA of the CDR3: TGCGCCAGCAGCTTGGACGTCATGAACACTGAAGCTTTCTTT.

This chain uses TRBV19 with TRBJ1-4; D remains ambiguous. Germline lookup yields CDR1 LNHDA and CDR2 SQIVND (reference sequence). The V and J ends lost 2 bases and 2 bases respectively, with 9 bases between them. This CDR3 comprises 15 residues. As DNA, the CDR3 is TGTGCCAGTAGTATACTGGGGTCGACTAATGAAAAACTGTTTTTT. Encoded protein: CASSILGSTNEKLFF.

CDR3 coding DNA: TGTGCCAGCAGCGTAACGGGACAGGGCGTTAGTACAGATACGCAGTATTTT. This sequence encodes CASSVTGQGVSTDTQYF. This chain links TRBV9 with TRBJ2-3; TRBD1 matches at 9 bases. The V gene end was trimmed by 1 base and the J gene end by 3 bases; junction bases not matched to a gene: 9. Germline assignment: CDR1 SGDLS and CDR2 YYNGEE. The CDR3 extends over 17 amino acids.

CDR3 residues: CASSLNRGQNEKLFF. CDR3 nucleotides: TGTGCCAGCTCACTAAACAGGGGGCAAAATGAAAAACTGTTTTTT. V is TRBV18 and J is TRBJ1-4, with 9 bases matching TRBD1. The CDR3 contains 15 residues. CDR1 is KGHSH, CDR2 LQKENI, per germline. The junction had 5 bases not matched to a gene; V was cut back by 4 bases and J by 5 bases.

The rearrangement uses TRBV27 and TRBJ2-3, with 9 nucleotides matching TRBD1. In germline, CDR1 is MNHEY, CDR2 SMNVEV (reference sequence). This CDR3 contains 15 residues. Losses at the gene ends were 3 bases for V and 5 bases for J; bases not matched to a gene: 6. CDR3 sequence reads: CASSFSGTGKDTQYF. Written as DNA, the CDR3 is TGTGCCAGCAGTTTTTCCGGGACAGGGAAAGATACGCAGTATTTT.

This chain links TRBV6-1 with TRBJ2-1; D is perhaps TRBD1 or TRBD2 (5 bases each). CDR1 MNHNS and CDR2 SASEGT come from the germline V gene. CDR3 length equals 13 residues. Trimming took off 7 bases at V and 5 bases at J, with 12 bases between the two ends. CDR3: CASTSGQNNEQFF. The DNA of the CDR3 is TGTGCCAGCACCAGCGGACAAAACAATGAGCAGTTCTTC.